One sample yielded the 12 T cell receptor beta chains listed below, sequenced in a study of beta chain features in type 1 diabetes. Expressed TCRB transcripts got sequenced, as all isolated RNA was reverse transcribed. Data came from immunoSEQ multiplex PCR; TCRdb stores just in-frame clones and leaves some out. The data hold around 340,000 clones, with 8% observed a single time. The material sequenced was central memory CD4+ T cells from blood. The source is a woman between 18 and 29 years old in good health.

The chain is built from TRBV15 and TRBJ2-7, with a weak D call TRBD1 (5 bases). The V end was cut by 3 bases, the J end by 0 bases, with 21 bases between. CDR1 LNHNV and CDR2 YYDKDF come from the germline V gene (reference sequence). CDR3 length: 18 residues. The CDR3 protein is CATSSRARGLRNSYEQYF. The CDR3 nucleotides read TGTGCCACCAGCAGCCGGGCAAGGGGCCTACGAAACTCCTACGAGCAGTACTTC.

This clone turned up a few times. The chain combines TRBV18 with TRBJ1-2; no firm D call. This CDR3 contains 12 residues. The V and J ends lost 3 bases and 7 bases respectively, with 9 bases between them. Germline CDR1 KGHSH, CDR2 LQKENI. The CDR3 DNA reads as TGTGCCAGCTCACCGGGCGCGTTTGGCTACACCTTC. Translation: CASSPGAFGYTF.

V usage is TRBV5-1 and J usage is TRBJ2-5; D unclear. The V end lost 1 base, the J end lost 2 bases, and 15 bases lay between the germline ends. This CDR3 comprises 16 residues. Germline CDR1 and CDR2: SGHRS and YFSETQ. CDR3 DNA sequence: TGCGCCAGCAGCTTGCAATCGCTGCGGCGGCAAGAGACCCAGTACTTC. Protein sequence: CASSLQSLRRQETQYF.

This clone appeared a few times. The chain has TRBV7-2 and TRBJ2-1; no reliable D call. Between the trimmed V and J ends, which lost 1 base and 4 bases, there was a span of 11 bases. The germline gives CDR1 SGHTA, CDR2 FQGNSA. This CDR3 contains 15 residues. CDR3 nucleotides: TGTGCCAGCAGCTTAGACTGGGCCCCATACAATGAGCAGTTCTTC. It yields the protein CASSLDWAPYNEQFF.

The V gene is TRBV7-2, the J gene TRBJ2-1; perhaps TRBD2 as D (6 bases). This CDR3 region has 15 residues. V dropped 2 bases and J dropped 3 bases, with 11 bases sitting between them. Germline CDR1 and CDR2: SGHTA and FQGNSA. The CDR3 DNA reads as TGTGCCAGCAGCTTAAGAGCGGGTAGCTACAATGAGCAGTTCTTC. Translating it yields CASSLRAGSYNEQFF.

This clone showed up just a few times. CDR3 nucleotide sequence: TGTGCCAGCAGTGGTACACTAGGGACCGGGGAGCTGTTTTTT. Protein sequence: CASSGTLGTGELFF. This chain links TRBV2 with TRBJ2-2, with D maybe TRBD2 (5 bases). V was cut by 4 bases and J by 5 bases, with 11 bases left in between. CDR1 is SNHLY and CDR2 is FYNNEI in the germline V gene. The CDR3 is 14 amino acids. Based on the CDR3 plus reference TRBV2 and TRBJ2-2, the full variable domain is EPEVTQTPSHQVTQMGQEVILRCVPISNHLYFYWYRQILGQKVEFLVSFYNNEISEKSEIFDDQFSVERPDGSNFTLKIRSTKLEDSAMYFCASSGTLGTGELFFGEGSRLTVL.

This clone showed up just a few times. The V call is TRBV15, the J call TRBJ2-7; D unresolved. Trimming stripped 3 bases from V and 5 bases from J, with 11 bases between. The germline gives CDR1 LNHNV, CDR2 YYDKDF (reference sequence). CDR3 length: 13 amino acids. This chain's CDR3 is CATSSLGMDEQYF. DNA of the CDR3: TGTGCCACCAGCAGTCTTGGCATGGACGAGCAGTACTTC.

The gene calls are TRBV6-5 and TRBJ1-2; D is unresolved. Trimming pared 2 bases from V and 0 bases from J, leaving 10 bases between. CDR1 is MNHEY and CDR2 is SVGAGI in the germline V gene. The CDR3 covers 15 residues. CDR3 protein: CASSYRTDSNYGYTF. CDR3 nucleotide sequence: TGTGCCAGCAGTTACCGGACGGATTCTAACTATGGCTACACCTTC.

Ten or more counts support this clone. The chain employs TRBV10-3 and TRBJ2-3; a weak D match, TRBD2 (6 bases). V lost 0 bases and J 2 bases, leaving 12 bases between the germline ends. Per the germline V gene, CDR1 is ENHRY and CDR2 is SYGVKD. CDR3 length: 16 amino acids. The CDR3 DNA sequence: TGTGCCATCAGTGAGTCGACGTCGGGGGACACAGATACGCAGTATTTT. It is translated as CAISESTSGDTDTQYF.

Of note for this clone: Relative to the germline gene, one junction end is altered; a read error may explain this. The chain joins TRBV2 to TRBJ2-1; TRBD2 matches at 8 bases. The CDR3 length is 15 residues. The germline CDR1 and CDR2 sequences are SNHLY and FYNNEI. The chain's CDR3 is CATSVEAGAYNEQFF. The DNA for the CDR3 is TGTGCCACCAGTGTGGAAGCGGGAGCCTACAATGAGCAGTTCTTC.

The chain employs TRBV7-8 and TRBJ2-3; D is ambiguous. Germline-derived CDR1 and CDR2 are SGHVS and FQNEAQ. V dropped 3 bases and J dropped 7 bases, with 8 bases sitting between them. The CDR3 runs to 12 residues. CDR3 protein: CASSLSRNTQYF. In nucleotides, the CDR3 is TGTGCCAGCAGCTTGTCCAGGAATACGCAGTATTTT.

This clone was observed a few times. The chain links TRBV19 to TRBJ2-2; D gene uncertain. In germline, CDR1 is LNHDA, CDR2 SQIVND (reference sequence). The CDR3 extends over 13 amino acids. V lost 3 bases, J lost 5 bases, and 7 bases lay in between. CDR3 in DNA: TGTGCCAGTAGTATCAAGGGTACCGGGGAGCTGTTTTTT. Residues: CASSIKGTGELFF.